Listed below are T cell receptor beta chains from one sample, sequenced in a study of blood T cells in healthy people across ages. One entry per CDR3 protein results from TCRdb running MiXCR on the 5' RACE reads. The sample includes approximately 880,000 distinct CDR3 sequences, under 50% of them seen just once. Sequencing was carried out using blood. These receptors all come from a man aged 25-45 years in good health. Each CDR3 is given with its conserved first and last residue. Each record gives: V gene, J gene, D gene, clone size, CDR3 DNA, CDR3 protein. The D gene is left open where the match is weak. Clone size is stated in some rows and not others, as once, few, many or a class when expanded.

>TRBV5-1|TRBJ1-1|.|few
TGCGCCAGCAGCTTACAGGCCACGGGGAACACTGAAGCTTTCTTT
CASSLQATGNTEAFF
>TRBV12-3/TRBV12-4|TRBJ2-3|TRBD2|many
TGTGCCAGCAGACCGAGCGGGGGAACAGATACGCAGTATTTT
CASRPSGGTDTQYF
>TRBV4-3|TRBJ2-3|.|few
TGCGCCAGCAGCCAAGCCGCCGGACTTAGCACAGATACGCAGTATTTT
CASSQAAGLSTDTQYF
>TRBV7-2|TRBJ2-3|.|.
TGTGCCAGCAGCTTAGGTAGAAGTTTGACAGATACGCAGTATTTT
CASSLGRSLTDTQYF
>TRBV30|TRBJ2-7|.|few
TGTGCCTGGAGTGTTAGCACGTTGAACGAGCAGTACTTC
CAWSVSTLNEQYF
>TRBV27|TRBJ1-5|.|.
TGTGCCAGCAGTTTCGTCGGGGGGCGCGGGAGCAATCAGCCCCAGCATTTT
CASSFVGGRGSNQPQHF
>TRBV6-5|TRBJ2-7|.|.
TGTGCCAGTACGAGGGTCCGCTCCTACGAGCAGTACTTC
CASTRVRSYEQYF
>TRBV12-3/TRBV12-4|TRBJ2-1|TRBD2|.
TGTGCCAGCACTCCAGCTAGCGGGGGGACTAGTGAGCAGTTCTTC
CASTPASGGTSEQFF
>TRBV23-1|TRBJ1-4|.|.
TGCGCCAGCAGTCAATCGGCGAGGTCGACTAATGAAAAACTGTTTTTT
CASSQSARSTNEKLFF
>TRBV10-3|TRBJ2-7|.|few
TGTGCCACCACGGACAGGGAGGGATTCGAGCAGTACTTC
CATTDREGFEQYF
>TRBV13|TRBJ2-1|TRBD2|.
TGTGCCAGCAGCTTAAGGGTTGAACAGCGGGGGGGCCTGGGTGAGCAGTTCTTC
CASSLRVEQRGGLGEQFF
>TRBV28|TRBJ2-7|.|.
TGTGCCAGCTGGCGGGGGGGACAGGGGAACGAGCAGTACTTC
CASWRGGQGNEQYF
>TRBV7-2|TRBJ2-2|TRBD2|.
TGTGCCAGCAGCTTAGCGAAAAGCGGGGGGGCCGGGGAGCTGTTTTTT
CASSLAKSGGAGELFF
>TRBV12-3/TRBV12-4|TRBJ1-2|.|.
TGTGCCTGCAGTGTCCGGGGGGTGGACGGCAACTATGGCTACACCTTC
CACSVRGVDGNYGYTF
>TRBV5-6|TRBJ2-5|.|few
TGTGCCAGCAGCTTTCGGAGCACAGAAGAGACCCAGTACTTC
CASSFRSTEETQYF
>TRBV20-1|TRBJ2-7|.|.
TGCAGTGCTAGGAAGTCTAGCTGGACCTACGAGCAGTACTTC
CSARKSSWTYEQYF
>TRBV3-1|TRBJ1-1|.|.
TGTGCCAGCAGCGAAACAGGGATGAACACTGAAGCTTTCTTT
CASSETGMNTEAFF
>TRBV30|TRBJ2-3|.|many
TGTGCCCGCACGGTTGGCTTCGGCATGAGGGATACGCAGTATTTT
CARTVGFGMRDTQYF
>TRBV7-3|TRBJ2-2|.|.
TGTGCCCGCAGCTTAGTCTCCGGGGGTCATAACACCGGGGAGCTGTTTTTT
CARSLVSGGHNTGELFF
>TRBV4-2|TRBJ2-1|.|.
TGTGCCAGCAGCCAAGTGGCCGGGGGGCCCCAAGGGAGCTCCTACAATGAGCAGTTCTTC
CASSQVAGGPQGSSYNEQFF
>TRBV7-3|TRBJ2-5|TRBD1|.
TGTGCCAGCAGCCCCACTGACAGGGGGCGAAGTGAGCAGTACTTC
CASSPTDRGRSEQYF
>TRBV4-1|TRBJ1-5|TRBD1|many
TGCGCCAGCAGCCAAGATCTGGCAGGGGGAGGGTATCAGCCCCAGCATTTT
CASSQDLAGGGYQPQHF
>TRBV4-1|TRBJ2-3|TRBD1|.
TGCGCCAGCAGCCAGATACAGGGGAGCACAGATACGCAGTATTTT
CASSQIQGSTDTQYF
>TRBV5-1|TRBJ1-2|TRBD1|many
TGCGCCAGCAGCACCGACAGGGGAGAGGATGGCTACACCTTC
CASSTDRGEDGYTF
>TRBV6-2/TRBV6-3|TRBJ1-1|.|.
TGTGCCAGCAGTCGGGCAGGTATTAACACTGAAGCTTTCTTT
CASSRAGINTEAFF
>TRBV7-3|TRBJ1-6|.|few
TGTGCCAGCAGCTTCCACGGCGGGGAGCATTCACCCCTCCACTTT
CASSFHGGEHSPLHF
>TRBV27|TRBJ2-3|.|.
TGTGCCAGCAGTTTATCACTCCTCGCAGATACGCAGTATTTT
CASSLSLLADTQYF
>TRBV10-3|TRBJ2-3|.|.
TGTGCCATCAGTGAGAATCTCGGGGGAGATACGCAGTATTTT
CAISENLGGDTQYF
>TRBV9|TRBJ2-1|TRBD2|many
TGTGCCAGCAGCTCCGGGGGGGCCTCCTACAATGAGCAGTTCTTC
CASSSGGASYNEQFF
>TRBV5-1|TRBJ1-4|TRBD1|.
TGCGCCAGCAGACCAGGGACAGGGGGCAGTGAAAAACTGTTTTTT
CASRPGTGGSEKLFF
>TRBV2|TRBJ2-7|.|few
TGTGCCAGCAGCGAGACAGTAACCTACGAGCAGTACTTC
CASSETVTYEQYF
>TRBV7-9|TRBJ1-2|.|.
TGTGCCAGCAGTCAACAGGGATGGGACTATGGCTACACCTTC
CASSQQGWDYGYTF
>TRBV10-3|TRBJ2-5|.|once
TGTGCCATCAGCCCAGGGGGGGGCCAAGAGACCCAGTACTTC
CAISPGGGQETQYF
>TRBV20-1|TRBJ1-2|.|few
TGCAGTGCTACGCGGAGAGGGTCAGGATATGGCTACACCTTC
CSATRRGSGYGYTF
>TRBV7-2|TRBJ1-2|TRBD1|many
TGTGCCAGCAGCCCCGGGACAGAGGATGGCTACACCTTC
CASSPGTEDGYTF
>TRBV27|TRBJ2-3|.|.
TGTGCCAGCAGTTTATCGGGGCTGGGCAACACAGATACGCAGTATTTT
CASSLSGLGNTDTQYF
>TRBV4-1|TRBJ2-1|.|few
TGCGCCAGCAGCCAACTAGGGGAACACTACCGACCTTATATTAGCTCCTACAATGAGCAGTTCTTC
CASSQLGEHYRPYISSYNEQFF
>TRBV7-7|TRBJ2-1|TRBD2|.
TGTGCTAGCAGCTTAGCCAGCGGGGGGGCTGATGAGCAGTTCTTC
CASSLASGGADEQFF
>TRBV7-2|TRBJ2-3|.|.
TGTGCCAGCAGCCCTTACGGGGGTTATTCGCAGTATTTT
CASSPYGGYSQYF
>TRBV7-2|TRBJ1-5|.|many
TGTGCCAGCAGCGCCTCTACAGGGAACAATCAGCCCCAGCATTTT
CASSASTGNNQPQHF
>TRBV7-9|TRBJ2-7|.|.
TGTGCCAGCAGCTTAGGTCAGGGACTGAACTACGAGCAGTACTTC
CASSLGQGLNYEQYF
>TRBV10-3|TRBJ2-3|TRBD1|.
TGTGCCATCAGAATGACAGGGGTATCAGATACGCAGTATTTT
CAIRMTGVSDTQYF
>TRBV20-1|TRBJ1-2|TRBD1|.
TGCAGTGCTAGGTCCCGGGACAGGGTTTGGAGTCCAGGCTACACCTTC
CSARSRDRVWSPGYTF
>TRBV7-2|TRBJ1-6|.|.
TGTGCCAGCAGCGTACGTGGTAGGGGTGTGACTTCACCCCTCCACTTT
CASSVRGRGVTSPLHF
>TRBV5-1|TRBJ1-1|TRBD1|.
TGCGCCAGCAGCTTAGGGACAGGGCGGATTATATCTGAAGCTTTCTTT
CASSLGTGRIISEAFF
>TRBV7-9|TRBJ1-5|.|.
TGTGCCAGCAGCTTAGGCCAGGATCAGCCCCAGCATTTT
CASSLGQDQPQHF
>TRBV12-5|TRBJ2-2|.|.
TGTGCTAGTGGTTTGGGGGGGACGTTCGGGGAGCTGTTTTTT
CASGLGGTFGELFF